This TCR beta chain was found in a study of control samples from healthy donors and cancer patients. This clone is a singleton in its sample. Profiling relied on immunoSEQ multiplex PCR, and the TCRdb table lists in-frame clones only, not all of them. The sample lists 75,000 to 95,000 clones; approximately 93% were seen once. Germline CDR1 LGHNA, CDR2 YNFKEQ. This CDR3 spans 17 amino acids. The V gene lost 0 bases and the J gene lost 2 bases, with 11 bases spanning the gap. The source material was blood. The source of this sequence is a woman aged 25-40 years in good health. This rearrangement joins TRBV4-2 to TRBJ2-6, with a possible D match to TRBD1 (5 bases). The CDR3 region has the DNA TGTGCCAGCAGCCAAGATCGACCAGGGACTGGGGCCAACGTCCTGACTTTC. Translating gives CASSQDRPGTGANVLTF.